Here is one T cell receptor (beta chain) with its context. The antigen is undetermined. This sample was taken from a study of T-cell memory formation after mild COVID-19. Study-wide background: Largely, the TCR clusters proved donor specific. Study results and caveats: Pre-infection memory contained some responding clones, which suggested that cross-reactive memory had joined. The study found balanced CD4/CD8 in clones contracting day 15 to 85 and a CD4+ lean in later expanders.

Using its own MiXCR run on the 5' RACE reads, TCRdb lists one record per CDR3 protein. The repertoire holds about 560,000 distinct CDR3 sequences, with about 20% as singletons. Input material: PBMCs or a T cell subset sorted from them (not recorded which). The receptor comes from an adult woman who had mild COVID-19 (a few samples of this study predate the infection). Cell type and time point are not known.

CDR3 region: CASAWEGSSYNEQFF. DNA of the CDR3: TGTGCCAGCGCGTGGGAGGGAAGCTCCTACAATGAGCAGTTCTTC. The chain combines TRBV7-3 with TRBJ2-1; 7 nucleotides align to TRBD2. With 8 bases clipped from V and 0 bases from J, the junction kept 7 bases outside the gene matches. The CDR3 consists of 15 residues. Germline CDR1 reads SGHTA; CDR2 reads FQGTGA. The variable domain in full, completed from reference TRBV7-3 and TRBJ2-1, reads GAGVSQTPSNKVTEKGKYVELRCDPISGHTALYWYRQSLGQGPEFLIYFQGTGAADDSGLPNDRFFAVRPEGSVSTLKIQRTERGDSAVYLCASAWEGSSYNEQFFGPGTRLTVL.